The 27 T cell receptor beta chains listed next were all sequenced from one sample in a study of T cell responses to AZD1222 COVID-19 vaccine. Profiling relied on immunoSEQ multiplex PCR, and the TCRdb table lists in-frame clones only, not all of them. This table has roughly 150,000 clones, about 90% appearing once. The sample in question was peripheral blood, obtained on day 0 of AZD1222 vaccination. The receptors originated from an adult in good health.

V usage is TRBV29-1 and J usage is TRBJ2-5, with TRBD2 as a possible D gene (6 bases). V lost 3 bases and J 5 bases, leaving 10 bases between the germline ends. The germline gives CDR1 SQVTM, CDR2 ANQGSEA. CDR3 length: 12 amino acids. Here the CDR3 reads CSVDRGKETQYF. The CDR3 DNA sequence: TGCAGCGTTGACCGGGGGAAGGAGACCCAGTACTTC.

This chain joins TRBV7-9 and TRBJ2-3; D remains unclear. The CDR3 runs to 14 residues. Germline CDR1 SEHNR, CDR2 FQNEAQ (reference sequence). V lost 10 bases and J lost 2, with 16 bases in between. DNA of the CDR3: TGTGCCATGCTCGACGCACAGAACACAGATACGCAGTATTTT. Encoded protein: CAMLDAQNTDTQYF.

V and J are TRBV16 and TRBJ2-7; D uncertain. Trimming stripped 4 bases from V and 0 bases from J, with 10 bases between. Per germline, CDR1 KGHSY and CDR2 FQNENV. The CDR3 is made up of 14 amino acids. The CDR3 reads CASSPTYSSYEQYF. CDR3 in DNA: TGTGCCAGCAGCCCTACTTATAGCTCCTACGAGCAGTACTTC.

The V gene is TRBV5-1, the J gene TRBJ1-1; no definite D call. Germline V gene lookup returns CDR1 SGHRS and CDR2 YFSETQ. The CDR3 contains 16 residues. Trimming removed 3 bases from V and 1 base from J, with 16 bases in between. In nucleotides, the CDR3 is TGCGCCAGCAGCTCCGGAGCCGCCTCAGGGAACACTGAAGCTTTCTTT. Its translation is CASSSGAASGNTEAFF.

The chain recombines TRBV6-5 with TRBJ1-6; no reliable D call. The CDR3 has 13 amino acids. The V end lost 6 bases, the J end lost 4 bases, and 7 bases lay between the germline ends. Per the germline V gene, CDR1 is MNHEY and CDR2 is SVGAGI. CDR3 in DNA: TGTGCCAGCAGGCTACAATATAATTCACCCCTCCACTTT. Translated, it gives CASRLQYNSPLHF.

As to this clone: The identical CDR3 is also encoded by other nucleotide sequences in the sample. V usage is TRBV5-1 and J usage is TRBJ1-1, with a tentative D call TRBD1 (5 bases). Per germline, CDR1 SGHRS and CDR2 YFSETQ. Trimming pared 4 bases from V and 1 base from J, leaving 11 bases between. The CDR3 runs to 14 residues. The CDR3 is CASSLQGGNTEAFF. CDR3 DNA: TGCGCCAGCAGCCTCCAGGGCGGGAACACTGAAGCTTTCTTT.

V is TRBV10-3 and J is TRBJ1-2; a weak D match, TRBD1 (6 bases). Deletions cut 6 bases from V and 5 bases from J, with 10 bases between. CDR1 and CDR2 from the germline V gene are ENHRY and SYGVKD. CDR3 length: 12 residues. The DNA of the CDR3 is TGTGCCATCAGGGACAGCTCATATGGCTACACCTTC. This sequence encodes CAIRDSSYGYTF.

The chain is built from TRBV5-6 and TRBJ2-5; TRBD2 is a possible D gene (6 bases). Germline values: CDR1 SGHDT, CDR2 YYEEEE. V was trimmed by 2 bases and J by 3 bases, leaving 11 bases between them. This CDR3 has 14 amino acids. This CDR3 reads CASSFLRGEETQYF. In nucleotides, the CDR3 is TGTGCCAGCAGCTTTTTGCGGGGAGAAGAGACCCAGTACTTC.

Worth noting for this clone: The germline gene is not matched at one end of the junction; a read error may be the cause. CDR3: CASSQVAGGETQYF. CDR3 coding DNA: TGTGCCAGCAGCCAAGTAGCGGGGGGAGAGACCCAATACTTC. V gene TRBV3-1 (or the pseudogene TRBV3-2) combines with J gene TRBJ2-5; 10 bases are a match to TRBD2. There are 14 residues in the CDR3. The V gene's germline CDR1 is LGHDT and CDR2 YNNKEL (reference sequence).

V usage is TRBV10-3 and J usage is TRBJ1-1; D uncertain. The CDR3 is made up of 13 amino acids. CDR1 ENHRY and CDR2 SYGVKD come from the germline V gene. Deletions cut 8 bases from V and 0 bases from J, with 10 bases between. Here the CDR3 reads CAISRQLNTEAFF. The CDR3 DNA follows: TGTGCCATCTCTCGTCAATTGAACACTGAAGCTTTCTTT.

The chain links TRBV6-2 or TRBV6-3 to TRBJ1-2; a possible D gene is TRBD1 (6 bases). This CDR3 region has 15 residues. In germline, CDR1 is MNHEY, CDR2 SVGEGT. Trimming took off 2 bases at V and 4 bases at J, with 14 bases between the two ends. CDR3 in amino acids: CASSYAAGEIYGYTF. The CDR3 region has the DNA TGTGCCAGCAGTTACGCGGCAGGGGAGATCTATGGCTACACCTTC.

A word on this clone: Other DNA sequences from this sample encode an identical CDR3 as well. The chain couples TRBV27 to TRBJ1-6; 7 nucleotides match TRBD1. V shed 5 bases and J 4 bases; nucleotides not matched to a gene: 5. Germline-derived CDR1 and CDR2 are MNHEY and SMNVEV (reference sequence). The CDR3 is 15 residues long. CDR3 nucleotide sequence: TGTGCCAGCAGTCAGGGGACAGTTTATAATTCACCCCTCCACTTT. It encodes CASSQGTVYNSPLHF.

This clone was detected only once. This chain connects TRBV27 to TRBJ1-1, with 9 bases lining up with TRBD1. V shed 5 bases, J shed 6 bases, and the junction held 7 bases outside the gene matches. CDR1 is MNHEY and CDR2 is SMNVEV in the germline V gene (reference sequence). CDR3 length: 14 residues. As DNA, the CDR3 is TGTGCCAGCAGTCGGGGACAGGGCGTACCTGAAGCTTTCTTT. This codes for CASSRGQGVPEAFF.

This clone was observed once. In DNA, the CDR3 is TGTGCCAGCAGCTTAGAGGTTGGAGGGACTGAAGCTTTCTTT. Amino acids: CASSLEVGGTEAFF. The rearrangement uses TRBV11-2 and TRBJ1-1, with unresolved D. This CDR3 spans 14 amino acids. Germline V gives CDR1 SGHAT, CDR2 FQNNGV. Trimming stripped 0 bases from V and 5 bases from J, with 10 bases between.

V and J are TRBV5-5 and TRBJ2-1; 11 nucleotides line up with TRBD1. CDR1 and CDR2 (germline): SGHKS, YYEKEE (reference sequence). J gave up 7 bases and V 4 bases, and 7 bases lay outside the gene matches. The CDR3 sequence is 15 residues long. CDR3 coding DNA: TGTGCCAGCAGCCGGACAGGGGGCGTTGTGAATGAGCAGTTCTTC. Encoded protein: CASSRTGGVVNEQFF.

The genes are TRBV29-1 and TRBJ2-1; D not resolved. Trimming removed 3 bases from V and 4 bases from J, with 13 bases in between. Germline values: CDR1 SQVTM, CDR2 ANQGSEA. The CDR3 extends over 14 amino acids. This CDR3 is CSVEAESQYNEQFF. The DNA for the CDR3 is TGCAGCGTTGAGGCCGAGAGTCAGTACAATGAGCAGTTCTTC.

The chain recombines TRBV19 with TRBJ1-1; no clear D gene. Germline V gives CDR1 LNHDA, CDR2 SQIVND (reference sequence). The CDR3 contains 15 residues. V dropped 5 bases and J dropped 0 bases, with 13 bases sitting between them. CDR3 loop: CASSSPRTLNTEAFF. As DNA, the CDR3 is TGTGCCAGTAGTTCCCCACGGACCCTGAACACTGAAGCTTTCTTT.

The genes are TRBV7-2 and TRBJ1-5; no firm D call. The germline V and J ends were trimmed by 11 bases and 3 bases, with 11 bases remaining between them. The V gene's germline CDR1 is SGHTA and CDR2 FQGNSA. The CDR3 has 12 residues. DNA of the CDR3: TGTGCCTCCCGGGCTGACAATCAGCCCCAGCATTTT. It translates to CASRADNQPQHF.

This clone appeared once. This chain uses TRBV19 with TRBJ1-1; D remains ambiguous. Germline V gene lookup returns CDR1 LNHDA and CDR2 SQIVND (reference sequence). CDR3 size: 14 residues. The ends were cut back, 4 bases at V and 2 bases at J, with 11 bases in the middle. The CDR3 loop is CASSTRIANTEAFF. CDR3 nucleotides: TGTGCCAGTAGTACCAGGATAGCCAACACTGAAGCTTTCTTT.

The rearrangement links TRBV7-2 to TRBJ2-5, with no clear D. Germline loops: CDR1 SGHTA, CDR2 FQGNSA. This CDR3 comprises 13 residues. The ends were cut back, 3 bases at V and 1 base at J, with 6 bases in the middle. CDR3 sequence reads: CASSFGSQETQYF. The CDR3 bases are TGTGCCAGCAGCTTTGGCTCCCAAGAGACCCAGTACTTC.

The chain has TRBV5-4 and TRBJ1-1; 7 bases match TRBD1. From germline, CDR1 is SGHNT and CDR2 YYREEE (reference sequence). This CDR3 is 17 amino acids long. The junction had 8 bases not matched to a gene; V was cut back by 0 bases and J by 0 bases. The CDR3 bases are TGTGCCAGCAGCTTGGACGACAGGGCCTGGGTGAACACTGAAGCTTTCTTT. Amino acids: CASSLDDRAWVNTEAFF. The variable domain in full, completed from reference TRBV5-4 and TRBJ1-1, reads ETGVTQSPTHLIKTRGQQVTLRCSSQSGHNTVSWYQQALGQGPQFIFQYYREEENGRGNFPPRFSGLQFPNYSSELNVNALELDDSALYLCASSLDDRAWVNTEAFFGQGTRLTVV.

The V call is TRBV7-2, the J call TRBJ1-4; 9 nucleotides align to TRBD1. The CDR3 has 17 residues. V trimming: 1 base; J trimming: 0 bases; junction bases outside the gene matches: 3. CDR1 SGHTA and CDR2 FQGNSA come from the germline V gene. CDR3 bases: TGTGCCAGCAGCTTAGTGGGACAGGGTACAACTAATGAAAAACTGTTTTTT. Amino acids: CASSLVGQGTTNEKLFF.

The chain is built from TRBV4-2 and TRBJ1-1; no clear D gene. V lost 0 bases and J lost 4, with 15 bases in between. Germline V CDR1 and CDR2: LGHNA, YNFKEQ. This CDR3 region has 16 residues. Here the CDR3 reads CASSQDLRQRGTEAFF. For the CDR3, the DNA is TGTGCCAGCAGCCAAGATCTACGGCAGCGGGGCACTGAAGCTTTCTTT.

This chain connects TRBV15 to TRBJ1-5; D uncertain. CDR3 length: 15 amino acids. Deletions cut 1 base from V and 4 bases from J, with 11 bases between. CDR1 LNHNV and CDR2 YYDKDF come from the germline V gene (reference sequence). Here the CDR3 DNA reads TGTGCCACCAGCAGAGGTTCAAAGGGTAATCAGCCCCAGCATTTT. Amino acid sequence: CATSRGSKGNQPQHF.

The chain carries TRBV28 and TRBJ1-6, with 10 bases fitting TRBD1. J lost 7 bases, V lost 1 base, and 4 bases had no gene match. The CDR3 consists of 16 residues. Germline CDR1 MDHEN, CDR2 SYDVKM. CDR3 in DNA: TGTGCCAGCAGTTTATCGGGACAGGGGAGGAATTCACCCCTCCACTTT. Translated, it gives CASSLSGQGRNSPLHF.

V gene TRBV4-1 combines with J gene TRBJ1-5, with 9 bases aligning to TRBD1. After removal of 1 base from V and 3 bases from J, the junction contained 1 base not matched to a gene. CDR3 length equals 15 residues. The V gene's germline CDR1 is MGHRA and CDR2 YSYEKL. The CDR3 sequence is CASSQGTGDNQPQHF. The CDR3 DNA is TGCGCCAGCAGCCAAGGGACAGGGGACAATCAGCCCCAGCATTTT.

The rearrangement links TRBV28 to TRBJ1-2; 11 bases fit TRBD1. This CDR3 has 16 amino acids. Trimming cost V 6 bases and J 4 bases; bases outside gene matches: 10. Germline CDR1 reads MDHEN; CDR2 reads SYDVKM. The CDR3 DNA reads TGTGCCAGCAGCCCGGGACAGGGGGGCGTCCTCTATGGCTACACCTTC. Protein sequence: CASSPGQGGVLYGYTF.